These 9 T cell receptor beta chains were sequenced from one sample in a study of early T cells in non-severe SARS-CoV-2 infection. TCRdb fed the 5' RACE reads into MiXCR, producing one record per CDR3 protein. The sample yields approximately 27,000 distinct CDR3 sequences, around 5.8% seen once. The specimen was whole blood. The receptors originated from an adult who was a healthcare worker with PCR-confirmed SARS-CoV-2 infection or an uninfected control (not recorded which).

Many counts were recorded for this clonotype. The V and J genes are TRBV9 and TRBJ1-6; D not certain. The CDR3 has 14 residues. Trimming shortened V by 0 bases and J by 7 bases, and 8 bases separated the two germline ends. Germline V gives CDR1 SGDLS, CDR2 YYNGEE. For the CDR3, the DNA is TGTGCCAGCAGCGTAGAGCGCGAAAATTCACCCCTCCACTTT. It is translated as CASSVERENSPLHF.

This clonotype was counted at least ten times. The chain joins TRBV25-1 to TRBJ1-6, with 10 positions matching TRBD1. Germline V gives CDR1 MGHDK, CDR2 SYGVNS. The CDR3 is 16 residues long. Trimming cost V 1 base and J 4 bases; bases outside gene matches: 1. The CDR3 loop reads CASSESGQGYNSPLHF. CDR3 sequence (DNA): TGTGCCAGCAGTGAATCGGGACAGGGGTATAATTCACCCCTCCACTTT.

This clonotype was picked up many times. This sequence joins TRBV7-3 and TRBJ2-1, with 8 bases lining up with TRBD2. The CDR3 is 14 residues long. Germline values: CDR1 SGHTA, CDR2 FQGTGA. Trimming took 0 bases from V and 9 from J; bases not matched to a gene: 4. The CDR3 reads CASSLTSGESEQFF. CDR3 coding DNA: TGTGCCAGCAGCTTAACTAGCGGGGAAAGTGAGCAGTTCTTC.

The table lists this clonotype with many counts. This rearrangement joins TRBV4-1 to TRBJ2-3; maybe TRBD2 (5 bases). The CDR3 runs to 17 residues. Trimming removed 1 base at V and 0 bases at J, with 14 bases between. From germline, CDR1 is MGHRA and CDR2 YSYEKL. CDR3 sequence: CASSQVAGGPSTDTQYF. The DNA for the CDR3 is TGCGCCAGCAGCCAAGTCGCGGGCGGTCCTAGCACAGATACGCAGTATTTT.

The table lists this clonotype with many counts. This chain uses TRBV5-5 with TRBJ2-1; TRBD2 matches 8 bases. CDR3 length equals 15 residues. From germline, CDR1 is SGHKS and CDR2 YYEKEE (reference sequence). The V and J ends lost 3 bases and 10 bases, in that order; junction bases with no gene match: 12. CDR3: CASSWVGTRAGEQFF. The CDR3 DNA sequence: TGTGCCAGCAGCTGGGTCGGGACTAGGGCGGGGGAGCAGTTCTTC.

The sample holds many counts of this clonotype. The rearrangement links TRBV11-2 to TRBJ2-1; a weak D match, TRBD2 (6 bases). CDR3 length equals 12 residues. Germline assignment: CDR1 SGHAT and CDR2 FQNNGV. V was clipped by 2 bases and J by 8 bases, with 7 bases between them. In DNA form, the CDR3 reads TGTGCCAGCAGCTTAAGGAGGGATGAGCAGTTCTTC. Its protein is CASSLRRDEQFF.

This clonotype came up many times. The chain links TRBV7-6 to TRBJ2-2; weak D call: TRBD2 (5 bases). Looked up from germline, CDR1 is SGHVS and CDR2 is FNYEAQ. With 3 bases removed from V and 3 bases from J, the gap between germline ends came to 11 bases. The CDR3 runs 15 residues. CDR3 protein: CASSFTRGDTGELFF. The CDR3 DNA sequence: TGTGCCAGCAGCTTTACTAGAGGAGACACCGGGGAGCTGTTTTTT. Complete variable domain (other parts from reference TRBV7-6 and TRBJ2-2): GAGVSQSPRYKVTKRGQDVALRCDPISGHVSLYWYRQALGQGPEFLTYFNYEAQQDKSGLPNDRFSAERPEGSISTLTIQRTEQRDSAMYRCASSFTRGDTGELFFGEGSRLTVL.

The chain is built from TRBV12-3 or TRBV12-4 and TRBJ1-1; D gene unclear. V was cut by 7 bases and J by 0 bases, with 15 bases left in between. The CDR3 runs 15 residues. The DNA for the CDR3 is TGTGCCAGCACAGCGGAGATGAGGCTGAACACTGAAGCTTTCTTT. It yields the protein CASTAEMRLNTEAFF.

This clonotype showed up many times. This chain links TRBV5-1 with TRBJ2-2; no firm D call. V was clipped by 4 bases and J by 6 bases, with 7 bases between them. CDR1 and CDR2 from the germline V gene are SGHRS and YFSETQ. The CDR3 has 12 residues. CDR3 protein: CASSLRSGELFF. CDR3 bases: TGCGCCAGCAGCCTTAGGTCCGGGGAGCTGTTTTTT.